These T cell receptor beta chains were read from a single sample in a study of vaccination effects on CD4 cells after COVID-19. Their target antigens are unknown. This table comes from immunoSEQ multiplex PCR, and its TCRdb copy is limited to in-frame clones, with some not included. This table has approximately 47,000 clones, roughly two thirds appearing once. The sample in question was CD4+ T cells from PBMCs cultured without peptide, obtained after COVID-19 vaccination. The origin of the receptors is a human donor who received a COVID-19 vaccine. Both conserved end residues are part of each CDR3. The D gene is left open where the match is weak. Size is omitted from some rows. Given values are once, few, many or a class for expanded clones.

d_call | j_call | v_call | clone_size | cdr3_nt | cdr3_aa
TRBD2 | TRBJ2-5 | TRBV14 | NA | TGTGCCAGCAGCCAAGCGGCGGGAGGGGCCCCACTCCAAGAGACCCAGTACTTC | CASSQAAGGAPLQETQYF
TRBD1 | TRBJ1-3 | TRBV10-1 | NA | TGCGCCAGCCCCCCGTGCAGGGGGGTACACACCATATATTTT | CASPPCRGVHTIYF
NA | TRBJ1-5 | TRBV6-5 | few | TGTGCCAGCAGTTACTCAACCGGAGCCAATCAGCCCCAGCATTTT | CASSYSTGANQPQHF
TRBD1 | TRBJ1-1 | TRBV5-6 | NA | TGTGCCAGCAGCGCGGACAGGGGCACAGGAGTAAGGGACACTGAAGCTTTCTTT | CASSADRGTGVRDTEAFF
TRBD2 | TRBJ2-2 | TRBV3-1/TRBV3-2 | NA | TGTGCCAGCAGCCAGGGGGGGTTGTGGGGAAACACCGGGGAGCTGTTTTTT | CASSQGGLWGNTGELFF
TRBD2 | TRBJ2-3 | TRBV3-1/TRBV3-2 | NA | TGTGCCAGCAGCCAAGGACGAGGCGGGGGTTTAGATACGCAGTATTTT | CASSQGRGGGLDTQYF
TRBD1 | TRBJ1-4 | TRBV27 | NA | TGTGCCAGCAGTCTCAGACAGGGAGGCGAAAAACTGTTTTTT | CASSLRQGGEKLFF
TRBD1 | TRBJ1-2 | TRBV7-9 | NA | TGTGCCAGCAGCTTAAGTATGACAGGGGCTAACTATGGCTACACCTTC | CASSLSMTGANYGYTF
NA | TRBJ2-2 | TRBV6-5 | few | TGTGCCACCCTAGCACCGGTCGCGAACACCGGGGAGCTGTTTTTT | CATLAPVANTGELFF
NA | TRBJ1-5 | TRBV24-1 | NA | TGTGCCACCAGTGCGGGGGTCGGGCAGCCCCAGCATTTT | CATSAGVGQPQHF
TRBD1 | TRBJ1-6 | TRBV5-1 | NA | TGCGCCAGCAGCGCGGGACAGGGCAATTCACCCCTCCACTTT | CASSAGQGNSPLHF
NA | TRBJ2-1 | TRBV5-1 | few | TGCGCCAGCAGCTTGGGGCCCGAGCAGTTCTTC | CASSLGPEQFF
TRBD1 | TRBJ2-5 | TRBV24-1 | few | TGTGCCACCAGTGTGCTGGACAGGTACCAAGAGACCCAGTACTTC | CATSVLDRYQETQYF
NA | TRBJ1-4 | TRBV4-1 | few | TGCGCCAGCAGCCAACAGCGTTCAACTAATGAAAAACTGTTTTTT | CASSQQRSTNEKLFF
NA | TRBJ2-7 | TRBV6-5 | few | TGTGCCAGCAGTCGGGACCGGTCCTACGAGCAGTACTTC | CASSRDRSYEQYF
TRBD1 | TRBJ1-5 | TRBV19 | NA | TGTGCCACCAGGCCGACAGGGGCGTTCAATCAGCCCCAGCATTTT | CATRPTGAFNQPQHF
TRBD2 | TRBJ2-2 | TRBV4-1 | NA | TGCGCCAGCAGCCAGGCGTTGGGGAGACTAGCGGTGAACACCGGGGAGCTGTTTTTT | CASSQALGRLAVNTGELFF